This TCR beta chain was documented in a study of OX40 agonist ivuxolimab in advanced cancers. Study conclusions and caveats: Part of the nonresponder group also had normalized T-cell clonal expansion that was low.

This table comes from immunoSEQ multiplex PCR, and its TCRdb copy is limited to in-frame clones, with some not included. Seen here are approximately 94,000 clones, about 91% observed once, and the top ten hold about 0.15%. With respect to this clone: What it binds is not known.

CDR1 and CDR2 (germline): MNHEY, SMNVEV (reference sequence). This CDR3 comprises 16 residues. V was trimmed by 3 bases and J by 0 bases, leaving 14 bases between them. The specimen comprised CD4+ or CD8+ T cells sorted from blood, sampled in a trial of the OX40 agonist ivuxolimab. This sequence was found in an adult with an advanced solid tumor such as melanoma, head and neck, liver or kidney cancer. The chain joins TRBV27 to TRBJ1-2; possibly TRBD1 for D (6 bases). CDR3 loop: CASSFGGALTNYGYTF. The CDR3, as DNA: TGTGCCAGCAGTTTCGGGGGGGCCTTAACTAACTATGGCTACACCTTC.